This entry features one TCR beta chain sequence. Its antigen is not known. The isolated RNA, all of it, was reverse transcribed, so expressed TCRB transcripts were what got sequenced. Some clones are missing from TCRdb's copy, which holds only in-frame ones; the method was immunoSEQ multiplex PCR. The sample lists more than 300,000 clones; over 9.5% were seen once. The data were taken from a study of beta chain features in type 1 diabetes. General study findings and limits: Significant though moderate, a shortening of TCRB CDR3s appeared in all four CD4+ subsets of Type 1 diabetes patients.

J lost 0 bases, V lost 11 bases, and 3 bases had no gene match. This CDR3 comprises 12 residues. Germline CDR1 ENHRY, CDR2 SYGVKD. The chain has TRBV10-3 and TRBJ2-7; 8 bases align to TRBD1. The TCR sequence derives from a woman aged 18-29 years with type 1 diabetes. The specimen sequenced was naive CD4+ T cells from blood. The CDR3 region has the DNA TGTGCCGCAGGGGGCACCTCCTACGAGCAGTACTTC. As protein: CAAGGTSYEQYF.